The 8 T cell receptor beta chains reported below all come from one sample, sequenced in a study of CD8 T cells in Susac syndrome. Reverse transcription of roughly 0.5 to 1 ug RNA was performed with random hexamers. TCRdb processed the immunoSEQ multiplex PCR reads anew with MiXCR; each CDR3 protein has one entry. The table lists around 130,000 distinct CDR3 sequences, roughly 94% of them singletons. The sample was CD4+ T cells from PBMCs. All receptors come from a human donor in good health.

The chain recombines TRBV10-1 with TRBJ2-7; D may match TRBD1 or TRBD2 (6 bases each). Germline CDR1 reads WNHNN; CDR2 reads SYGVQD (reference sequence). This CDR3 region has 14 residues. Between the trimmed V and J ends, which lost 4 bases and 4 bases, there was a span of 14 bases. CDR3 region: CASSALAGQYEQYF. As DNA, the CDR3 is TGCGCCAGCAGTGCTCTCGCGGGACAATACGAGCAGTACTTC.

The chain employs TRBV2 and TRBJ2-5; D gene uncertain. Germline V gene lookup returns CDR1 SNHLY and CDR2 FYNNEI. V lost 3 bases to trimming and J lost 7 bases, with 6 bases between them. This CDR3 is 11 amino acids long. The CDR3 loop reads CASSDEGTQYF. CDR3 in DNA: TGTGCCAGCAGTGACGAAGGGACCCAGTACTTC.

The rearrangement links TRBV28 to TRBJ2-6, with D unresolved. Germline CDR1 and CDR2: MDHEN and SYDVKM. There are 13 residues in the CDR3. Between the trimmed V and J ends, which lost 2 bases and 6 bases, there was a span of 5 bases. Here the CDR3 reads CASSLEAANVLTF. The DNA of the CDR3 is TGTGCCAGCAGTTTAGAGGCGGCCAACGTCCTGACTTTC.

The CDR3 DNA reads TGCAGCGTTGATGGGGGCGCCTATGGCTACACCTTC. Translation: CSVDGGAYGYTF. The gene calls are TRBV29-1 and TRBJ1-2, with a possible D match to TRBD1 (6 bases). Germline CDR1 is SQVTM and CDR2 is ANQGSEA. The CDR3 length is 12 residues. V was clipped by 3 bases and J by 4 bases, with 9 bases between them.

This clonotype was seen just once. J is TRBJ2-2 and V is TRBV5-4, with TRBD2 matching over 9 bases. V lost 7 bases, J lost 4 bases, and 5 bases stayed unmatched. Germline CDR1 reads SGHNT; CDR2 reads YYREEE (reference sequence). The CDR3 consists of 14 residues. Written as DNA, the CDR3 is TGTGCCAGCCGGCGGGAGGGACTCACCGGGGAGCTGTTTTTT. Amino acid sequence: CASRREGLTGELFF.

The V call is TRBV4-3, the J call TRBJ2-7; no definite D call. Between the trimmed V and J ends, which lost 0 bases and 0 bases, there was a span of 12 bases. The germline V gene has CDR1 LGHNA and CDR2 YSLEER. CDR3 size: 16 residues. The CDR3, as DNA: TGCGCCAGCAGCCAAGATGCGAACGGTAACTCCTACGAGCAGTACTTC. Amino acid sequence: CASSQDANGNSYEQYF.

The rearrangement links TRBV2 to TRBJ2-5; D gene uncertain. Per the germline V gene, CDR1 is SNHLY and CDR2 is FYNNEI. The CDR3 loop spans 13 amino acids. V was shortened by 6 bases and J by 2 bases, with 10 bases between the two germline ends. The CDR3 loop reads CASRGGRQETQYF. The DNA of the CDR3 is TGTGCCAGCAGGGGCGGAAGACAAGAGACCCAGTACTTC. Combining the CDR3 with reference TRBV2 and TRBJ2-5 gives the whole variable domain EPEVTQTPSHQVTQMGQEVILRCVPISNHLYFYWYRQILGQKVEFLVSFYNNEISEKSEIFDDQFSVERPDGSNFTLKIRSTKLEDSAMYFCASRGGRQETQYFGPGTRLLVL.

This clonotype is a singleton in its sample. The chain links TRBV18 to TRBJ2-5, with D uncertain. The germline V gene encodes CDR1 KGHSH and CDR2 LQKENI. V lost 2 bases to trimming and J lost 5 bases, with 6 bases between them. There are 12 residues in the CDR3. The CDR3 sequence is CASSPMGETQYF. Written as DNA, the CDR3 is TGTGCCAGCTCACCAATGGGGGAGACCCAGTACTTC.